A single sample gave rise to the 10 T cell receptor beta chains below, sequenced in a study of T cells in Graves' hyperthyroidism and ophthalmopathy. TCR beta CDR3 region amplification was performed from RNA transcripts. HTBI primers drove first-round RT-PCR of the TCR CDR3. TCRdb redid the calling of the multiplex PCR reads with MiXCR, one entry per CDR3 protein. The table includes approximately 600,000 distinct CDR3 sequences, around 21% detected once. The material sequenced was blood. The receptors originated from a man in his thirties or forties with Graves' ophthalmopathy.

The genes are TRBV10-2 and TRBJ1-6, with D possibly being TRBD1 (5 bases). V lost 3 bases and J lost 7, with 10 bases in between. Germline CDR1 and CDR2: WSHSY and SAAADI. This CDR3 region has 14 residues. Written as DNA, the CDR3 is TGCGCCAGCAGTGAATACAGGACCAATTCACCCCTCCACTTT. Residues: CASSEYRTNSPLHF.

This clonotype was counted a few times. The chain joins TRBV27 to TRBJ2-7; 9 nucleotides line up with TRBD1. CDR1 is MNHEY, CDR2 SMNVEV, per germline (reference sequence). This CDR3 has 17 residues. The ends lost 5 bases at V and 4 bases at J; junction bases unmatched: 15. CDR3 region: CASSHRLTGGGHYEQYF. CDR3 bases: TGTGCCAGCAGTCACCGATTAACAGGGGGCGGTCATTACGAGCAGTACTTC.

Only a few counts were recorded for this clonotype. The V call is TRBV2, the J call TRBJ1-5; D is unclear. V was trimmed by 7 bases and J by 3 bases, leaving 10 bases between them. There are 13 residues in the CDR3. Germline V gives CDR1 SNHLY, CDR2 FYNNEI. CDR3 sequence reads: CASKRETNQPQHF. CDR3 nucleotide sequence: TGTGCCAGCAAACGTGAAACCAATCAGCCCCAGCATTTT. Full variable domain (outside the CDR3, taken from reference TRBV2 and TRBJ1-5): EPEVTQTPSHQVTQMGQEVILRCVPISNHLYFYWYRQILGQKVEFLVSFYNNEISEKSEIFDDQFSVERPDGSNFTLKIRSTKLEDSAMYFCASKRETNQPQHFGDGTRLSIL.

The chain is built from TRBV7-6 and TRBJ2-3; TRBD2 aligns across 7 bases. The trim removed 8 bases at V and 0 bases at J, leaving 5 bases unmatched. This CDR3 contains 14 residues. Germline assignment: CDR1 SGHVS and CDR2 FNYEAQ. The CDR3 bases are TGTGCCAGCGGGGGGGTGTTAAGCACAGATACGCAGTATTTT. Its protein product is CASGGVLSTDTQYF. The full variable domain, in which reference TRBV7-6 and TRBJ2-3 provide the parts outside the CDR3, is GAGVSQSPRYKVTKRGQDVALRCDPISGHVSLYWYRQALGQGPEFLTYFNYEAQQDKSGLPNDRFSAERPEGSISTLTIQRTEQRDSAMYRCASGGVLSTDTQYFGPGTRLTVL.

A remark on this clonotype: A clone one base away is much larger, so this may be a read error. This chain links TRBV11-1 with TRBJ2-5, with 8 bases identical to TRBD2. Trimming removed 5 bases from V and 2 bases from J; junction bases left unmatched: 4. This CDR3 has 14 amino acids. Germline CDR1 and CDR2: SGHAT and FQDESV (reference sequence). For the CDR3, the DNA is TGTGCCAGCAGCCGGGGGGGACATCAAGAGACCCAGTACTTC. Its translation: CASSRGGHQETQYF.

V usage is TRBV5-1 and J usage is TRBJ1-2, with D perhaps matching TRBD1 (5 bases). In germline, CDR1 is SGHRS, CDR2 YFSETQ. The CDR3 sequence is 13 residues long. V dropped 1 base and J dropped 7 bases, with 11 bases sitting between them. The CDR3 DNA reads as TGCGCCAGCAGCTTGAATAGGGGAATTGGCTACACCTTC. Translation: CASSLNRGIGYTF.

This chain connects TRBV4-1 to TRBJ1-4; 10 positions match TRBD1. V was clipped by 4 bases and J by 6 bases; unmatched bases: 5. Per germline, CDR1 MGHRA and CDR2 YSYEKL. The CDR3 loop spans 15 amino acids. CDR3 amino acids: CASSRAGTGDEKLFF. Written as DNA, the CDR3 is TGCGCCAGCAGCCGCGCCGGGACAGGGGATGAAAAACTGTTTTTT.

A remark on this clonotype: A much larger clone lies one base from this, so it may be a read error. The V and J genes are TRBV11-2 and TRBJ2-1; TRBD1 aligns across 8 bases. In germline, CDR1 is SGHAT, CDR2 FQNNGV. Losses at the gene ends were 3 bases for V and 6 bases for J; bases not matched to a gene: 10. This CDR3 region has 16 residues. Written as DNA, the CDR3 is TGTGCCAGCAGCTTCCAGGACAGGGAACGGGCCAATGAGCAGTTCTTC. Translated: CASSFQDRERANEQFF.

This clonotype appeared a few times. V and J are TRBV4-1 and TRBJ2-3; TRBD1 might be the D (6 bases). Germline CDR1 MGHRA, CDR2 YSYEKL. Trimming cost V 1 base and J 5 bases, with 10 bases left between them. The CDR3 runs to 14 residues. CDR3 sequence (DNA): TGCGCCAGCAGCCAAGGTTGGGGGCAAGATACGCAGTATTTT. It yields the protein CASSQGWGQDTQYF.

About this clonotype: One base away lies a much larger clone, so this may be a sequencing read error. The chain employs TRBV11-2 and TRBJ1-5, with D hard to call. V was cut by 7 bases and J by 0 bases, with 10 bases left in between. CDR1 and CDR2 from the germline V gene are SGHAT and FQNNGV. This CDR3 is built from 14 residues. CDR3 coding DNA: TGTGCCAGCATCAGCGACGTTAGCAATCAGCCCCAGCATTTT. It codes for CASISDVSNQPQHF.